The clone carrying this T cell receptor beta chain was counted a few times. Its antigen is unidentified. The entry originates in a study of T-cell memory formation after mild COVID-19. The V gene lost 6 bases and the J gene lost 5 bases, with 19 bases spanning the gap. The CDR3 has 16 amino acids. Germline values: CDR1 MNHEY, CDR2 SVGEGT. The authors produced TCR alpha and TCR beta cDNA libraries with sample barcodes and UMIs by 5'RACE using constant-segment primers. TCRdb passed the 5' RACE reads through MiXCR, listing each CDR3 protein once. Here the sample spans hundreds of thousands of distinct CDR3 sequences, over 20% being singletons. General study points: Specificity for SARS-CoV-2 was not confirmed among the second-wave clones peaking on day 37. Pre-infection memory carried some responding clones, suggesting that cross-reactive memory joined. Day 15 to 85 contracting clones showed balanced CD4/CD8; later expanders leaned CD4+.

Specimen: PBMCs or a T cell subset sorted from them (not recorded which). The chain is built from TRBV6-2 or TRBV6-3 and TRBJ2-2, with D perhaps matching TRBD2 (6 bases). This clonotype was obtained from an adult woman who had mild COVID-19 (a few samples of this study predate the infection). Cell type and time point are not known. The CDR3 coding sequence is TGTGCCAGCAGGAAACAAACCGGGACTCAAACCGGGGAGCTGTTTTTT. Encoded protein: CASRKQTGTQTGELFF.